The rows below give T cell receptor beta chains drawn from one sample of a study of T cell responses to AZD1222 COVID-19 vaccine. The assay was immunoSEQ multiplex PCR, and TCRdb's table has in-frame clones only and misses some. There are around 140,000 clones in the sample; approximately 88% occur only once, and under 3.5% lies in the top ten. This specimen consisted of peripheral blood, obtained on day 0 of AZD1222 vaccination. The receptor source for this set is an adult in good health. Each CDR3 is given with its conserved first and last residue. Each record gives: clone size, V gene, CDR3 length, J gene, D gene, CDR3 protein, CDR3 DNA. D genes are given only for firm matches. Size is stated for part of the rows, as once, few or many counts, or as a class when the clone is expanded.

>.|TRBV24-1|13|TRBJ1-4|.
CAARRGENEKLFF
TGTGCCGCCCGTCGGGGGGAGAATGAAAAACTGTTTTTT
>.|TRBV7-2|13|TRBJ1-2|.
CASTRTTAYGYTF
TGTGCCAGCACCCGGACGACAGCCTATGGCTACACCTTC
>.|TRBV19|14|TRBJ1-1|.
CASGFQGWNTEAFF
TGTGCCAGCGGCTTCCAGGGGTGGAACACTGAAGCTTTCTTT
>.|TRBV30|15|TRBJ2-7|.
CAWNSPAKRYYEQYF
TGTGCCTGGAACAGTCCGGCCAAACGGTACTACGAGCAGTACTTC
>.|TRBV7-2|14|TRBJ2-2|.
CASSQSTNTGELFF
TGTGCCAGCAGCCAATCTACGAACACCGGGGAGCTGTTTTTT
>.|TRBV7-8|15|TRBJ2-5|TRBD1
CASRPDRGLLETQYF
TGTGCCAGCAGACCGGACAGGGGGCTTTTGGAGACCCAGTACTTC
>.|TRBV2|15|TRBJ1-5|TRBD1
CASSTRDRVDQPQHF
TGTGCCAGCAGTACCCGGGACAGGGTAGATCAGCCCCAGCATTTT
>.|TRBV2|15|TRBJ2-1|.
CASSEDGFSGNEQFF
TGTGCCAGCAGTGAAGATGGTTTTTCTGGGAATGAGCAGTTCTTC
>.|TRBV5-4|15|TRBJ2-5|.
CASSLAGTQGETQYF
TGTGCCAGCAGCTTGGCAGGGACACAAGGGGAGACCCAGTACTTC
>.|TRBV2|15|TRBJ1-1|.
CASTRTASMNTEAFF
TGTGCCAGCACTCGGACAGCGTCAATGAACACTGAAGCTTTCTTT
>.|TRBV11-1|15|TRBJ1-3|TRBD1
CASSLTGNSGNTIYF
TGTGCCAGCAGCTTGACAGGGAACTCTGGAAACACCATATATTTT
>.|TRBV7-2|13|TRBJ1-2|.
CASSSDRYYGYTF
TGTGCCAGCAGTTCGGACAGATACTATGGCTACACCTTC
>few|TRBV9|16|TRBJ2-7|TRBD2
CASSPYLVAGTYEQYF
TGTGCCAGCAGCCCTTACCTGGTAGCGGGTACCTACGAGCAGTACTTC
>.|TRBV28|16|TRBJ2-4|TRBD1
CASRQTGGWGKNIQYF
TGTGCCAGCAGACAGACAGGGGGCTGGGGCAAAAACATTCAGTACTTC
>.|TRBV29-1|13|TRBJ1-1|.
CSAIRQVGSEAFF
TGCAGCGCCATCCGACAGGTCGGGAGTGAAGCTTTCTTT
>.|TRBV7-6|15|TRBJ2-7|.
CASSLADWGTYEQYF
TGTGCCAGCAGCTTAGCCGACTGGGGGACCTACGAGCAGTACTTC
>.|TRBV9|15|TRBJ2-7|.
CASSPFGAPAYEQYF
TGTGCCAGCAGCCCCTTTGGAGCCCCAGCCTACGAGCAGTACTTC
>.|TRBV19|15|TRBJ1-1|TRBD1
CASSIDRGMNTEAFF
TGTGCCAGTAGTATAGACAGGGGGATGAACACTGAAGCTTTCTTT
>once|TRBV7-9|15|TRBJ2-4|TRBD2
CASSSPRETKNIQYF
TGTGCCAGCAGCTCCCCGCGGGAGACCAAAAACATTCAGTACTTC
>.|TRBV3-1/TRBV3-2|16|TRBJ1-2|TRBD1
CASSERLSRGPYGYTF
TGTGCCAGCAGCGAAAGGCTAAGTAGGGGGCCCTATGGCTACACCTTC
>.|TRBV27|15|TRBJ2-1|TRBD2
CASSSGTSGNNEQFF
TGTGCCAGCAGTTCCGGGACTAGCGGTAACAATGAGCAGTTCTTC
>.|TRBV28|15|TRBJ1-2|.
CASSLYGSRNYGYTF
TGTGCCAGCAGTTTATATGGATCCCGTAACTATGGCTACACCTTC